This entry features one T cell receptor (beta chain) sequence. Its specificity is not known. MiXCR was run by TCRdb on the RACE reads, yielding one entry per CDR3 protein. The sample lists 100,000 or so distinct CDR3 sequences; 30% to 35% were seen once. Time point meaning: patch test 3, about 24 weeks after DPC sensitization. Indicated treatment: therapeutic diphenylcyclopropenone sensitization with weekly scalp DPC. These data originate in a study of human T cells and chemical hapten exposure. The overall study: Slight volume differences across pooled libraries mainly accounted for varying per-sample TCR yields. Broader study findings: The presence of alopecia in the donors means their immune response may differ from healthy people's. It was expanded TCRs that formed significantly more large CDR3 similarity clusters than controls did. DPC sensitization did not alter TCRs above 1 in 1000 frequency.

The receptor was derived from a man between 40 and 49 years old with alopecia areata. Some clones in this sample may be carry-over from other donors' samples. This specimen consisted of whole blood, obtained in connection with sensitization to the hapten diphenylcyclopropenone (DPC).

The CDR3 loop reads CSVQTGGGTEAFF. The CDR3 DNA reads as TGCAGCGTCCAGACAGGTGGTGGCACTGAAGCTTTCTTT. The genes are TRBV29-1 and TRBJ1-1; possible D gene TRBD1, 6 bases. With 6 bases removed from V and 4 bases from J, the gap between germline ends came to 15 bases. The CDR3 is made up of 13 amino acids. Germline-derived CDR1 and CDR2 are SQVTM and ANQGSEA. The full variable domain, with the rest looked up from reference TRBV29-1 and TRBJ1-1, is SAVISQKPSRDICQRGTSLTIQCQVDSQVTMMFWYRQQPGQSLTLIATANQGSEATYESGFVIDKFPISRPNLTFSTLTVSNMSPEDSSIYLCSVQTGGGTEAFFGQGTRLTVV.